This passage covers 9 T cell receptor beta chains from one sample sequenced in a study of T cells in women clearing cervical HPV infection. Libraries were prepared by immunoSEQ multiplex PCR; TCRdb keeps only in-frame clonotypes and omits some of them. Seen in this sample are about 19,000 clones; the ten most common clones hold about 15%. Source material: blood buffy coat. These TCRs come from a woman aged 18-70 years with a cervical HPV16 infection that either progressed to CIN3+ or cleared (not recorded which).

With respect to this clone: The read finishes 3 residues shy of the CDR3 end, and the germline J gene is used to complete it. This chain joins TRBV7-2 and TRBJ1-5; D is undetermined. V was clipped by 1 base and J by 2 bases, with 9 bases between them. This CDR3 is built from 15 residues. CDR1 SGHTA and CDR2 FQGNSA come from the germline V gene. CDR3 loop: CASSLVGLGNQPQHF. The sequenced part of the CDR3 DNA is TGTGCCAGCAGCTTAGTAGGGTTGGGCAATCAGCCC.

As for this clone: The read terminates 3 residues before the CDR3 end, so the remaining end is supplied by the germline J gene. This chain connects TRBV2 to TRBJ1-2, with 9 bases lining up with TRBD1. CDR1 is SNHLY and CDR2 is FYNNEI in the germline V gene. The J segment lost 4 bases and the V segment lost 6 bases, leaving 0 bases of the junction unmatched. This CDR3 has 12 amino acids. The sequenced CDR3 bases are TGTGCCAGCAGGACAGGGGGCTATGGC. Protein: CASRTGGYG. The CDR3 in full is CASRTGGYGYTF.

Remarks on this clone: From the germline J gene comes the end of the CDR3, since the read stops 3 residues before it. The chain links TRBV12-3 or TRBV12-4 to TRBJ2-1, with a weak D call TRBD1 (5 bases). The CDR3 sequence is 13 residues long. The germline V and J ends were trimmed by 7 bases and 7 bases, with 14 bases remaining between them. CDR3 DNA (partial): TGTGCCAGCAAGGTAGGGGCTGGGAATGAG. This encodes CASKVGAGNE. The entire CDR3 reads CASKVGAGNEQFF.

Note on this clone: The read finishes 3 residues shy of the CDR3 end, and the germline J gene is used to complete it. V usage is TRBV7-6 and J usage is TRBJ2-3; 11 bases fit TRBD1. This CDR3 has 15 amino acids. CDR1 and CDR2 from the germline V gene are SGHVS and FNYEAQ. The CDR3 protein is CASTMRTGGGETQYF. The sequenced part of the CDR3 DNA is TGTGCCAGCACCATGCGGACAGGGGGCGGAGAGACG.

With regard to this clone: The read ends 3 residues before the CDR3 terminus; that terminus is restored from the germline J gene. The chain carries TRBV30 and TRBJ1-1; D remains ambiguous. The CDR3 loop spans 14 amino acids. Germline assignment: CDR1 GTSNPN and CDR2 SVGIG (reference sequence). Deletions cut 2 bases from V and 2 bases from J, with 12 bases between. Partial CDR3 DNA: TGTGCCTGGAGTAAGACCAGGCTAAACACTGAA. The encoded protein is CAWSKTRLNTE. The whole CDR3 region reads CAWSKTRLNTEAFF.

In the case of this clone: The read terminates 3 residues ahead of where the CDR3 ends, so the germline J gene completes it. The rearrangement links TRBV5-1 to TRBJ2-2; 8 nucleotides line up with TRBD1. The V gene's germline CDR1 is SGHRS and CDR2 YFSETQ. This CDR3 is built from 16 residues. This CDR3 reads CASRLATGALGSPLFF. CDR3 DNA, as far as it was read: TGCGCCAGCAGACTGGCGACAGGGGCCCTAGGATCACCG. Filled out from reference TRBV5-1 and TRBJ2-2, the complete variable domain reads KAGVTQTPRYLIKTRGQQVTLSCSPISGHRSVSWYQQTPGQGLQFLFEYFSETQRNKGNFPGRFSGRQFSNSRSEMNVSTLELGDSALYLCASRLATGALGSPLFFGEGSRLTVL.

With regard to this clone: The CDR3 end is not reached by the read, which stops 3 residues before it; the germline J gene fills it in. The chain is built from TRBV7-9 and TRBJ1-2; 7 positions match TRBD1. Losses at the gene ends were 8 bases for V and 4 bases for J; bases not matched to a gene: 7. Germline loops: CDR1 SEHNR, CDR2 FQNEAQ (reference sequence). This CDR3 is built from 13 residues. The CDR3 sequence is CASGEGAFYGYTF. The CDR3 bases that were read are TGTGCCAGCGGGGAGGGGGCATTCTATGGC.

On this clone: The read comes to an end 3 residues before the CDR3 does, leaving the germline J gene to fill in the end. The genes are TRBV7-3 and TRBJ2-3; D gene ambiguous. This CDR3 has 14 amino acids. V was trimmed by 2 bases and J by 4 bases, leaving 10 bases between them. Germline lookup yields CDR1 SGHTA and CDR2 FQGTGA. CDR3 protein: CASSLAGRSDTQYF. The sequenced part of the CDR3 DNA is TGTGCCAGCAGCTTAGCAGGAAGGTCAGATACG.

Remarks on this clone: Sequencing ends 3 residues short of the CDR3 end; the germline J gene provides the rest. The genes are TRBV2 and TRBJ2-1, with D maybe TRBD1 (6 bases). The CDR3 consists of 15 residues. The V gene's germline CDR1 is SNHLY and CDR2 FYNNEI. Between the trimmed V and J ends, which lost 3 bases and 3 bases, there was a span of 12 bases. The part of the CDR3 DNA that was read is TGTGCCAGCAGTGAGGGGGCAGCGAACTACAATGAG. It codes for CASSEGAANYNE. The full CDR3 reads CASSEGAANYNEQFF.